Sequencing of this T cell receptor (beta chain) was carried out in a study of cytomegalovirus exposure and HLA in healthy donors listed by TCRdb under 2017. Some background on the complete study: An earlier analysis of some 550 of the donors reported roughly 270 Gb of sequence data and roughly 110 million unique TCR beta sequences from approximately 180 million T cells. Donor age, sex, ethnicity and CMV serostatus were compiled together with the repertoire data. High-throughput TCR immunosequencing, statistical association of individual TCRs with disease status, and machine learning were combined to predict cytomegalovirus infection status. HLA typing covered class I and class II loci at four-digit resolution. Approximately 300 gigabases of sequencing data and approximately 92 million unique TCR sequences made up an early release that covered several hundred HLA-typed donors. The study used immunosequencing to profile the T cell repertoires of about 670 subjects and linked those repertoires to cytomegalovirus serostatus. The study aimed to test whether signatures of past pathogen exposure could be identified by cataloging public T cell receptors. Genome-wide SNP genotypes for about three fifths of the roughly 670 donors were used in a later genetic analysis, which treated that subset as a discovery cohort. Typing coverage varied by locus: roughly 629-640 donors for A, B, C, DRB1 and DQB1; approximately 500 for DQA1; some 610 for DPA1; more than 450 for DPB1. The genetic ancestry cluster associated with self-reported Caucasian donors included 81% of the approximately 410 genotyped donors. Every discovery cohort repertoire had been produced on one sequencing platform. A later analysis re-analyzed previously published TCR beta repertoires from roughly 600 donors and added high-resolution HLA genotyping to study TCR occurrence patterns. A few DR-DQ haplotypes were handled as single units for association and clustering because linkage in the cohort was strong. To decide whether each TCR beta V gene segment behaved as functional or pseudogenic, an earlier analysis of some 600 of the donors relied on high-throughput TCR beta sequencing. Among about 400 genotyped donors of the cohort, an average of roughly 230,000 unique TCR beta nucleotide sequences was sequenced per donor, of which approximately 19% were non-productive. A separate validation cohort of roughly 120 different subjects was used in addition to the roughly 620-subject first cohort. The later analysis used no new phenotypic data to find candidate immune exposures, relying instead on TCR beta sequences and their occurrence across donors.

Per the germline V gene, SQVTM is the CDR1 and ANQGSEA is the CDR2. The cysteine opens and the phenylalanine closes a CDR3 of 11 amino acids. Only CDR3 DNA is held: 33 bases, read in frame from base 1. About this clone itself: The antigen it recognizes is unknown. No much larger clone exists at a distance of one base, and base qualities are not known.

What the research found in general, with its limitations: A cluster of highly shared sequence variants was judged likely to be a technical artifact of the sequencing pipeline. Because counts were too low, seventeen rarely observed V segments, including chromosome 9 orphons, were excluded from the earlier analysis of roughly 580 of the donors. Cytomegalovirus status was reported to be diagnosed by the classifier with high specificity and sensitivity in both the original and validation cohorts. Because the 87-base-pair reads could not distinguish some IMGT-functional V segments, including TRBV6-2 and TRBV6-3, those segments were excluded. Broadly in line with IMGT annotations, most TCR beta V segments showed up in productive rearrangements about 87% or about 30% of the time in an earlier analysis of 450 to 600 of the donors. In a later analysis, the rate of TCR association differed among HLA loci, with DRB1 alleles having the most associated TCRs and HLA-C alleles having the fewest. According to a later analysis, most CMV-associated TCR beta chains appeared to be HLA-restricted, and the HLA associations seemed to be driven largely by CMV exposure. Most TCR sequences were seen in very few donors, while some public TCRs were found in many individuals. A later analysis found that HLA-associated TCR beta chains were more clonally expanded and had lower generation probabilities than equally common non-associated chains. According to a later analysis, parvovirus B19, influenza, CMV and Epstein-Barr virus appeared linked to several top co-occurrence clusters. In a later genetic analysis, fewer N-insertions in productive TCRs were reported among donors in an Asian-associated ancestry cluster than the approximately 630-donor mean. The cohort was sequenced for TCR beta chains only, and without alpha or paired-chain data the features that could be detected were limited. The only immune exposure information available for the cohort was CMV serostatus. The study gave a list of more than 150 TCR beta chains associated with cytomegalovirus. Because HLA typing was missing for some donors at each locus, association tests included only the typed subset. Sequencing depth was assumed to be roughly uniform across donors in the presence/absence analyses, though that assumption may not hold. A later analysis associated 16,951 TCR beta sequences with specific HLA alleles at a false discovery rate of 0.05. The authors suggested that the approach could potentially be generalized to other disease states and immunological phenotypes. A further reported finding was that TCR beta sequences accurately predicted the HLA-A and HLA-B alleles for most subjects in the first cohort. In a later genetic analysis, a missense DCLRE1C variant was associated with V-gene and J-gene trimming of TCR beta chains, and the association was replicated in an independent cohort. In vitro tests confirmed that a few of the cytomegalovirus-associated TCR beta chains recognize cytomegalovirus antigens. Strong co-occurrence of HLA alleles, especially DR and DQ, made assigning TCR associations to individual alleles difficult. Correlated functional status among segregating V segments might reflect linkage disequilibrium, but an unknown experimental factor could not be ruled out.

The cohort comprised under 700 healthy bone marrow donors. At the time of sampling, every cohort member was nominally healthy, though immune exposures that went unrecorded were likely present. The donor tested CMV seronegative, placing the donor among the 300 to 450 seronegative members of the cohort. Every donor gave a peripheral blood sample, and the peripheral blood mononuclear cells from that sample were used for TCR beta sequencing. Genomic DNA was extracted from the blood cell samples with the Qiagen DNeasy Blood Extraction Kit. Library generation was performed with the immunoSEQ multiplex PCR assay. A mixture of 60 forward primers for TCR Vbeta segments and 13 reverse primers for TCR Jbeta segments was used in the multiplex PCR. The CDR3 region of rearranged TCR beta genes was amplified from genomic DNA with a multiplex PCR assay. On the Illumina HiSeq System, the amplified TCR beta libraries were sequenced as 87-base-pair reads. In the authors' own workflow: A later analysis counted approximately 76 million unique TCR beta chains across the 700 or so repertoires, and 9 million to 14 million of these chains were shared by at least two donors. To remove PCR and sequencing errors, raw reads were error-corrected and collapsed into unique sequences using a nearest-neighbor algorithm that merged closely related sequences. CDR3 sequences were aligned to IMGT reference sequences to assign V, D and J gene segments. For a sequence to be retained, a match of at least six nucleotides was required to both a V gene segment and a J gene segment. Rearrangements were classified as productive when the CDR3 lacked stop codons and remained in frame with V and J, and all other rearrangements were classified as non-productive. CDR3 was defined according to IMGT convention as the region running from the second conserved V-encoded cysteine to the conserved J-encoded phenylalanine. Sequences without an unambiguous match to a single V gene segment were excluded from the earlier analysis of 587 of the donors. In an earlier analysis of approximately 500 of the donors, a V segment was called functional when productive rearrangements were above 56.7%, and segregating when the standard deviation between donors exceeded 5%. A statistical classification framework was built to diagnose cytomegalovirus status from the catalog of TCR beta chain sequences. In a later analysis, V and J genes were assigned by comparing TCR nucleotide sequences against IMGT/GENE-DB human TR gene sequences. A later analysis assigned CDR3 sequences and most-parsimonious VDJ recombination scenarios with the TCRdist pipeline. A later analysis defined each TCR beta chain by its CDR3 amino acid sequence plus V-gene family, and excluded reads lacking a unique V-gene family. In a later analysis, some 600 highly shared, low-generation-probability nucleotide sequences were removed to address suspected cross-contamination and a sequencing artifact. For each public chain, a later analysis derived a clonal expansion index from normalized ranks of inferred template counts within each repertoire. Generation probabilities in a later analysis came from a VDJ recombination model fitted to out-of-frame rearrangements, and those results were checked against IGoR. In a later analysis, TCR-TCR, TCR-HLA and TCR-CMV co-occurrence was scored with hypergeometric tests, and a repertoire-size bias correction was applied to TCR pairs. To estimate false discovery rates, a later analysis permuted the HLA or CMV assignments 20 times. In a later analysis, co-occurring TCRs were grouped using DBSCAN, and TCRdist sequence similarity was added for clustering within HLA-allele-positive subsets. For co-occurrence clustering, repertoires with fewer than 30,000 or more than 120,000 public chains were excluded, along with several repertoires with anomalous nucleotide sharing. Entries here come from immuneACCESS through TCRdb and include only in-frame sequences with V and J called. Some clones fail to appear in such tables; in the studies checked, an unresolved V gene covers under half of the shortfall, and the cause of the remainder is unknown. V and J calls and clone size follow that table, whereas D and trimming were derived from the DNA. Across this sample there are roughly 130,000 clones, with over 80% seen only once. Approximately 1% of the sample is held by the ten biggest clonotypes.

This clonotype was obtained from a boy younger than 18 in good health and CMV-seronegative. The chain joins TRBV29-1 to TRBJ2-5, with no confidently assigned D gene. The end of the DNA aligns better with TRBJ2-7, so the J call may be wrong. Material for sequencing was PBMCs. The bases are TGCAGCGTTGTACAGACCTACGAGCAGTACTTC. Its protein is CSVVQTYEQYF.